This T cell receptor beta chain derives from a study of shared clonotypes between healthy human individuals. Across the whole study: Every donor yielded three CD4 naive, three CD4 memory, two CD8 naive and one CD8 memory plate. Study results and caveats: Sampling included only blood; tissue repertoires likely differ. It was the few donors that limited the genetic and exposure-history diversity represented.

On this clone: Its antigen is not identified.

This was a deep-level run. The method was immunoSEQ multiplex PCR; TCRdb's version includes in-frame clones alone and lacks a portion of them. The sample records about 2 million clones, 85% to 95% being singletons. J gave up 1 base and V 1 base, and 7 bases lay outside the gene matches. The CDR3 totals 18 residues. From germline, CDR1 is ENHRY and CDR2 SYGVKD. The chain couples TRBV10-3 to TRBJ2-1, with 10 bases matching TRBD2. Sample: naive CD4+ T cells sorted from blood. The subset: CD45RA+ positively selected. This TCR was sampled from a man aged 18 to 35 in good health. CDR3 region: CAISEWRQREGSYNEQFF. The CDR3 nucleotides read TGTGCCATCAGTGAGTGGAGACAGCGGGAGGGTTCCTACAATGAGCAGTTCTTC.